These 20 T cell receptor beta chains share one sample of origin, sequenced in a study of T-cell memory formation after mild COVID-19. MiXCR was run by TCRdb on the 5' RACE reads, yielding one entry per CDR3 protein. The table shows around 370,000 distinct CDR3 sequences, with more than 20% occurring only once. The sample taken for sequencing was PBMCs or a T cell subset sorted from them (not recorded which). The receptor set was obtained from an adult woman who had mild COVID-19 (a few samples of this study predate the infection). Cell type and time point are not known.

This chain connects TRBV24-1 to TRBJ1-5, with 8 nucleotides matching TRBD1. With 4 bases clipped from V and 5 bases from J, the junction kept 6 bases outside the gene matches. CDR1 and CDR2 (germline): KGHDR, SFDVKD. The CDR3 spans 15 residues. The CDR3 reads CATSEQGGGDQPQHF. In DNA, the CDR3 is TGTGCCACCAGTGAACAGGGGGGTGGCGATCAGCCCCAGCATTTT.

The chain joins TRBV11-1 to TRBJ1-1, with D possibly TRBD1 on 5 matching bases. Germline lookup yields CDR1 SGHAT and CDR2 FQDESV (reference sequence). Trimming left V 8 bases short and J 0 bases short, with 13 bases between. This CDR3 is 14 amino acids long. CDR3 amino acids: CASEGAAMNTEAFF. The DNA of the CDR3 is TGTGCCAGCGAAGGGGCGGCCATGAACACTGAAGCTTTCTTT.

This clonotype was recorded once. This chain uses TRBV30 with TRBJ2-6; TRBD1 agrees at 7 bases. V dropped 3 bases and J dropped 0; count of bases not matched to a gene: 8. Germline values: CDR1 GTSNPN, CDR2 SVGIG (reference sequence). The CDR3 runs to 17 residues. CDR3 sequence (DNA): TGTGCCTGGAGGAGGGGGACAGCGTCCTCTGGGGCCAACGTCCTGACTTTC. It specifies CAWRRGTASSGANVLTF.

The genes are TRBV5-1 and TRBJ2-2; maybe TRBD2 (5 bases). The CDR3 totals 15 residues. V lost 1 base and J lost 1, with 8 bases in between. The germline gives CDR1 SGHRS, CDR2 YFSETQ. CDR3 sequence (DNA): TGCGCCAGCAGCTTGTACCGGGAGAACACCGGGGAGCTGTTTTTT. Translating it yields CASSLYRENTGELFF.

This clonotype was detected a few times. The chain links TRBV12-3 or TRBV12-4 to TRBJ2-3; perhaps TRBD2 as D (5 bases). V dropped 3 bases and J dropped 2 bases, with 9 bases sitting between them. The CDR3 has 14 residues. The CDR3 loop is CASSFGILTDTQYF. The CDR3 coding sequence is TGTGCCAGCAGTTTCGGGATTCTCACAGATACGCAGTATTTT.

There are a few counts of this clonotype. The chain combines TRBV7-9 with TRBJ1-3; D ambiguous. The CDR3 loop spans 16 amino acids. Per germline, CDR1 SEHNR and CDR2 FQNEAQ (reference sequence). The V and J ends lost 0 bases and 4 bases respectively, with 13 bases between them. CDR3 region: CASSLAWGSGGNTIYF. In DNA, the CDR3 is TGTGCCAGCAGCTTAGCCTGGGGATCTGGGGGAAACACCATATATTTT.

This clonotype was seen more than once but under ten times. DNA for the CDR3: TGTGCCAGCAGTGTGGAGAACAAAGCTTTCTTT. Its protein is CASSVENKAFF. The V and J genes are TRBV2 and TRBJ1-1, with D unresolved. Germline loops: CDR1 SNHLY, CDR2 FYNNEI. The V end lost 4 bases, the J end lost 9 bases, and 9 bases lay between the germline ends. The CDR3 has 11 amino acids.

The table lists this clonotype with many counts. The rearrangement joins TRBV27 to TRBJ2-1, with unresolved D. Germline V CDR1 and CDR2: MNHEY, SMNVEV (reference sequence). V lost 5 bases, J lost 9 bases, and 14 bases lay in between. The CDR3 is 13 amino acids. CDR3 protein: CASSPRPAVEQFF. The CDR3 DNA reads as TGTGCCAGCAGTCCCCGGCCCGCAGTTGAGCAGTTCTTC.

This clonotype was seen a few times. V gene TRBV4-1 combines with J gene TRBJ2-3; D possibly uses TRBD1 or TRBD2 (5 bases each). This CDR3 contains 14 residues. The ends were cut back, 4 bases at V and 8 bases at J, with 16 bases in the middle. Germline V gene data show CDR1 as MGHRA and CDR2 as YSYEKL. This CDR3 is CASSPPGTWGTQYF. The CDR3 DNA reads TGCGCCAGCAGCCCCCCGGGGACGTGGGGTACGCAGTATTTT.

This chain links TRBV5-1 with TRBJ2-7; TRBD2 is a possible D gene (7 bases). With 4 bases removed from V and 2 bases from J, the gap between germline ends came to 16 bases. Per germline, CDR1 SGHRS and CDR2 YFSETQ. The CDR3 consists of 15 residues. The CDR3 here is CASSAGAGAAYEQYF. The CDR3 nucleotides are TGCGCCAGCAGCGCGGGGGCGGGGGCCGCCTACGAGCAGTACTTC.

This clonotype was seen more than once but under ten times. CDR3 nucleotide sequence: TGTGCCAGCAGCCAAGAAGGGCTAGCGGGAGTTACAGATACGCAGTATTTT. Translating it yields CASSQEGLAGVTDTQYF. The chain carries TRBV14 and TRBJ2-3; 10 bases line up with TRBD2. Germline assignment: CDR1 SGHDN and CDR2 FVKESK. The CDR3 has 17 residues. With 0 bases clipped from V and 3 bases from J, the junction kept 6 bases outside the gene matches. The whole variable domain, filled in from reference TRBV14 and TRBJ2-3, reads EAGVTQFPSHSVIEKGQTVTLRCDPISGHDNLYWYRRVMGKEIKFLLHFVKESKQDESGMPNNRFLAERTGGTYSTLKVQPAELEDSGVYFCASSQEGLAGVTDTQYFGPGTRLTVL.

CDR3 amino acids: CASSEEEVRAGYTF. The CDR3 DNA reads TGTGCCAGCAGCGAAGAAGAGGTACGCGCTGGCTACACCTTC. The chain recombines TRBV7-8 with TRBJ1-2; D remains unclear. Trimming took 5 bases from V and 7 from J, leaving 17 bases between them. Germline CDR1 and CDR2: SGHVS and FQNEAQ. CDR3 size: 14 residues.

This clonotype has a handful of counts. V and J are TRBV18 and TRBJ1-2, with no clear D. The germline gives CDR1 KGHSH, CDR2 LQKENI. The CDR3 spans 13 residues. With 6 bases removed from V and 8 bases from J, the gap between germline ends came to 16 bases. CDR3 sequence reads: CASSRTSTNGYTF. The CDR3 DNA reads TGTGCCAGCTCGCGGACGAGTACCAACGGCTACACCTTC.

In DNA, the CDR3 is TGTGCCAGCAGCCGAGGATCCGGGACAGTGAACACTGAAGCTTTCTTT. This sequence encodes CASSRGSGTVNTEAFF. This chain uses TRBV7-8 with TRBJ1-1; 7 positions agree with TRBD1. The CDR3 length is 16 residues. Germline trimming cut 5 bases from V and 0 bases from J; bases unmatched to any gene: 9. CDR1 and CDR2 (germline): SGHVS, FQNEAQ.

J is TRBJ2-4 and V is TRBV20-1, with D tentatively TRBD2 (6 bases). Trimming shortened V by 4 bases and J by 0 bases, and 16 bases separated the two germline ends. This CDR3 contains 16 residues. Germline V CDR1 and CDR2: DFQATT, SNEGSKA (reference sequence). CDR3 amino acids: CSATAGVGGAKNIQYF. The DNA for the CDR3 is TGCAGTGCTACCGCCGGGGTGGGAGGAGCCAAAAACATTCAGTACTTC.

Only a few counts were recorded for this clonotype. The chain has TRBV7-2 and TRBJ2-1; no firm D call. This CDR3 is 14 amino acids long. Germline V lookup: CDR1 SGHTA, CDR2 FQGNSA. With 1 base removed from V and 6 bases from J, the gap between germline ends came to 10 bases. CDR3 in amino acids: CASSLGLRGNEQFF. The CDR3 DNA follows: TGTGCCAGCAGCTTAGGTCTCAGAGGCAATGAGCAGTTCTTC.

This clonotype was seen ten or more times. V is TRBV7-9 and J is TRBJ2-2, with TRBD2 as a possible D gene (5 bases). The CDR3 consists of 13 residues. Germline V CDR1 and CDR2: SEHNR, FQNEAQ (reference sequence). Trimming removed 10 bases from V and 4 bases from J, with 13 bases in between. CDR3 in amino acids: CANRGLLTGELFF. DNA for the CDR3: TGTGCCAACCGGGGTCTTCTCACCGGGGAGCTGTTTTTT. Variable domain in full (rest from reference TRBV7-9 and TRBJ2-2): DTGVSQNPRHKITKRGQNVTFRCDPISEHNRLYWYRQTLGQGPEFLTYFQNEAQLEKSRLLSDRFSAERPKGSFSTLEIQRTEQGDSAMYLCANRGLLTGELFFGEGSRLTVL.

This clonotype was seen a few times. The rearrangement uses TRBV10-3 and TRBJ2-3; 8 bases agree with TRBD1. Germline V lookup: CDR1 ENHRY, CDR2 SYGVKD. This CDR3 comprises 17 residues. V was pared by 0 bases and J by 0 bases, with 5 bases of the junction left unmatched. For the CDR3, the DNA is TGTGCCATCAGTGAGTCCCCGCGACAGGGGAGCACAGATACGCAGTATTTT. Amino acid sequence: CAISESPRQGSTDTQYF.

The rearrangement links TRBV7-9 to TRBJ1-5; D unresolved. The length of the CDR3 is 15 residues. From germline, CDR1 is SEHNR and CDR2 FQNEAQ (reference sequence). With 1 base removed from V and 7 bases from J, the gap between germline ends came to 14 bases. In DNA form, the CDR3 reads TGTGCCAGCAGCTTAGGGTTCCGGGATCAACAGCCCCAGCATTTT. This translates into CASSLGFRDQQPQHF.

This clonotype has a single count. The junction differs from germline at one of its ends, possibly a read error. The rearrangement joins TRBV4-1 to TRBJ1-2; 7 bases are shared with TRBD1. CDR3 length equals 18 residues. Per germline, CDR1 MGHRA and CDR2 YSYEKL. The CDR3 sequence is CASSQERQGSQANYDYTF. In DNA, the CDR3 is TGCGCCAGCAGCCAAGAACGACAGGGCAGCCAAGCTAACTATGACTACACCTTC.